The 9 T cell receptor beta chains below all came from one sample that was sequenced in a study of regulatory and conventional T cells in RAG deficiency (dated by TCRdb to about 2017). The library was produced with the immunoSEQ multiplex PCR assay. This immuneACCESS table, as held by TCRdb, lists in-frame sequences with V and J called but not all clones. Of the missing ones, under half trace to an unresolved V gene in checked studies; the others have no known cause. In this sample the table shows around 33,000 clones, approximately 90% of which occur a single time. The top ten constitute 5.4% of the sample. The same sample was also used in a study of regulatory T cells. The second publication reports: In the multiplex PCR, 52 forward TRBV primers and 13 reverse TRBJ primers were used, and assay-based and computational corrections were applied for amplification bias.

Sequencing was done on a sample of CD8+ T cells sorted from blood. The receptors shown here come from a human donor in good health.

This chain connects TRBV28 to TRBJ2-6, with D maybe TRBD1 (5 bases). This CDR3 region has 15 residues. V was trimmed by 2 bases and J by 0 bases, leaving 5 bases between them. Germline CDR1 and CDR2: MDHEN and SYDVKM. The CDR3: CASSLRGSGANVLTF. CDR3 in DNA: TGTGCCAGCAGTTTAAGGGGCTCTGGGGCCAACGTCCTGACTTTC. The full variable domain, completed using reference TRBV28 and TRBJ2-6, is DVKVTQSSRYLVKRTGEKVFLECVQDMDHENMFWYRQDPGLGLRLIYFSYDVKMKEKGDIPEGYSVSREKKERFSLILESASTNQTSMYLCASSLRGSGANVLTFGAGSRLTVL.

The J gene is TRBJ1-2, the V gene TRBV13; D possibly corresponds to TRBD1 (5 bases). The CDR3 covers 18 residues. The germline V gene has CDR1 PRHDT and CDR2 FYEKMQ (reference sequence). With 8 bases removed from V and 5 bases from J, the gap between germline ends came to 30 bases. The CDR3 coding sequence is TGTGCCAGCCGCGCTGATATGGGGGAGGACCCCGGGGGGTATGGCTACACCTTC. Translating it yields CASRADMGEDPGGYGYTF. The variable domain in full, completed from reference TRBV13 and TRBJ1-2, reads AAGVIQSPRHLIKEKRETATLKCYPIPRHDTVYWYQQGPGQDPQFLISFYEKMQSDKGSIPDRFSAQQFSDYHSELNMSSLELGDSALYFCASRADMGEDPGGYGYTFGSGTRLTVV.

The chain joins TRBV5-1 to TRBJ1-1, with D maybe TRBD1 (6 bases). CDR3 length: 14 residues. The V end lost 0 bases, the J end lost 5 bases, and 11 bases lay between the germline ends. Germline V gene sequence: CDR1 SGHRS, CDR2 YFSETQ. The CDR3 coding sequence is TGCGCCAGCAGCTTGGCAGGGGTGGGTACTGAAGCTTTCTTT. Protein: CASSLAGVGTEAFF. Looking up the rest from reference TRBV5-1 and TRBJ1-1 gives the full variable domain: KAGVTQTPRYLIKTRGQQVTLSCSPISGHRSVSWYQQTPGQGLQFLFEYFSETQRNKGNFPGRFSGRQFSNSRSEMNVSTLELGDSALYLCASSLAGVGTEAFFGQGTRLTVV.

The chain employs TRBV13 and TRBJ2-1; TRBD1 is a possible D gene (6 bases). Germline V gene lookup returns CDR1 PRHDT and CDR2 FYEKMQ (reference sequence). The germline V and J ends were trimmed by 3 bases and 0 bases, with 12 bases remaining between them. The CDR3 has 16 amino acids. DNA for the CDR3: TGTGCCAGCAGCTTTCGGGACACAAGCTCCTACAATGAGCAGTTCTTC. Protein product: CASSFRDTSSYNEQFF.

The rearrangement links TRBV15 to TRBJ1-1, with D unresolved. The germline CDR1 and CDR2 sequences are LNHNV and YYDKDF (reference sequence). The CDR3 extends over 13 amino acids. Trimming stripped 8 bases from V and 0 bases from J, with 10 bases between. DNA of the CDR3: TGTGCCACCGCCGGACGGATGAACACTGAAGCTTTCTTT. Residues: CATAGRMNTEAFF.

The chain couples TRBV2 to TRBJ2-4; D remains unclear. The CDR3 totals 14 residues. The germline V gene encodes CDR1 SNHLY and CDR2 FYNNEI. Trimming left V 2 bases short and J 1 base short, with 6 bases between. CDR3 DNA sequence: TGTGCCAGCAGTGAAAGCGAGGCCAAAAACATTCAGTACTTC. Residues: CASSESEAKNIQYF.

This clone was counted only a few times. V and J are TRBV21-1 and TRBJ1-2; TRBD1, the table's D call, was not compared with the DNA. TRBV21-1 is assigned pseudogene status. This CDR3 is 14 amino acids long. The CDR3, as DNA: TGTGCCAGCAGCAACCCGGGACAGGGCTATGGCTACACCTTC. Its translation: CASSNPGQGYGYTF.

The J gene is TRBJ1-1, the V gene TRBV5-1; the D is unclear. Trimming took off 0 bases at V and 1 base at J, with 10 bases between the two ends. The CDR3 is 15 residues long. Germline CDR1 reads SGHRS; CDR2 reads YFSETQ. DNA for the CDR3: TGCGCCAGCAGCTTGGATGGGGTCTCGAACACTGAAGCTTTCTTT. Protein sequence: CASSLDGVSNTEAFF.

There are a few counts of this clone. The J gene is TRBJ1-2, the V gene TRBV27, with D tentatively TRBD1 (5 bases). The ends were cut back, 5 bases at V and 1 base at J, with 14 bases in the middle. Per the germline V gene, CDR1 is MNHEY and CDR2 is SMNVEV (reference sequence). This CDR3 has 15 amino acids. This CDR3 reads CASSDRTYSNYGYTF. CDR3 sequence (DNA): TGTGCCAGCAGTGATAGGACATATAGTAACTATGGCTACACCTTC.